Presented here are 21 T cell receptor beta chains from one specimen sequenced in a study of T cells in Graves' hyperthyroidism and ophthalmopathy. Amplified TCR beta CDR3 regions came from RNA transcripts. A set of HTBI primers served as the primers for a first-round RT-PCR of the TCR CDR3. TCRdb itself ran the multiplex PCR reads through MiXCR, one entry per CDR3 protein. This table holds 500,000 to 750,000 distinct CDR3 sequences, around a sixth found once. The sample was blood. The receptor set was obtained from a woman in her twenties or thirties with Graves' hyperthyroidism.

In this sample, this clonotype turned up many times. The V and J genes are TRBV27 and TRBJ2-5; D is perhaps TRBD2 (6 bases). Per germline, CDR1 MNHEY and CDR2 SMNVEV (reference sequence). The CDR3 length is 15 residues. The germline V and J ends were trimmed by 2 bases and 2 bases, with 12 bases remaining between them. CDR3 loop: CASSLAGPTQETQYF. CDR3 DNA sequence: TGTGCCAGCAGTTTAGCGGGACCTACACAAGAGACCCAGTACTTC.

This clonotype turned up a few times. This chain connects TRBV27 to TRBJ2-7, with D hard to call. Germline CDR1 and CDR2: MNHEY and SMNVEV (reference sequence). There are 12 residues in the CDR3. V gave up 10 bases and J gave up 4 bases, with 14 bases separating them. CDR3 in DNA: TGTGCCACCGCAGGAACTGGTTACGAGCAGTACTTC. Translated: CATAGTGYEQYF.

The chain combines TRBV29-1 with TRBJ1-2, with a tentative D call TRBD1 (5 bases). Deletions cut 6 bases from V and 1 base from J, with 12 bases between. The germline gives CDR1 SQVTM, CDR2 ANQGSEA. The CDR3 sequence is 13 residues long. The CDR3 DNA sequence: TGCAGCGTCTCGCGGGACCTTAACTATGGCTACACCTTC. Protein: CSVSRDLNYGYTF.

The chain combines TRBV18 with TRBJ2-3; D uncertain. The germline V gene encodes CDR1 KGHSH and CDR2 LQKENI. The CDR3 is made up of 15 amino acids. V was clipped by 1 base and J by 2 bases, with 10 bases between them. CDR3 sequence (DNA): TGTGCCAGCTCACCACGCCTCCCGACCACAGATACGCAGTATTTT. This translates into CASSPRLPTTDTQYF.

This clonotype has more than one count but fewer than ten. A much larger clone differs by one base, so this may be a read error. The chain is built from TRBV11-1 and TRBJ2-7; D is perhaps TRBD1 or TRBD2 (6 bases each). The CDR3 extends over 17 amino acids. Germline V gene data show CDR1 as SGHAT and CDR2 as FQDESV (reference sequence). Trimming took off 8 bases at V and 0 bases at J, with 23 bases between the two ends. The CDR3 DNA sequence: TGTGCCAGCGGCAAAAGGGGGGCAGGTGTGCACTCCTACGAGCAGTACTTC. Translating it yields CASGKRGAGVHSYEQYF. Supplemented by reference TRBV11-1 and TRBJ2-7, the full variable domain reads EAEVAQSPRYKITEKSQAVAFWCDPISGHATLYWYRQILGQGPELLVQFQDESVVDDSQLPKDRFSAERLKGVDSTLKIQPAELGDSAMYLCASGKRGAGVHSYEQYFGPGTRLTVT.

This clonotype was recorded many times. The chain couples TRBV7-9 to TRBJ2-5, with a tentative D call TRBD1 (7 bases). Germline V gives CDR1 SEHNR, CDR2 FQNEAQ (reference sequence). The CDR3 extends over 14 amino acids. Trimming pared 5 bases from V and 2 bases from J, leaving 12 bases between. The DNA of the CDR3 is TGTGCCAGCAGCGGAGGGACAGCACAAGAGACCCAGTACTTC. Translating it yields CASSGGTAQETQYF.

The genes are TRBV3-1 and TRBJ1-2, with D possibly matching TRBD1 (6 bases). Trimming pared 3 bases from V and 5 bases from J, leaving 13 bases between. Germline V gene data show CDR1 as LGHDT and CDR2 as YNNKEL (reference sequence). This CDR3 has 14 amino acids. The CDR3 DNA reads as TGTGCCAGCAGCCAGCTGCCGGGGACATATGGCTACACCTTC. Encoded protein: CASSQLPGTYGYTF. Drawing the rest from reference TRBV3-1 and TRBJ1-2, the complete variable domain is DTAVSQTPKYLVTQMGNDKSIKCEQNLGHDTMYWYKQDSKKFLKIMFSYNNKELIINETVPNRFSPKSPDKAHLNLHINSLELGDSAVYFCASSQLPGTYGYTFGSGTRLTVV.

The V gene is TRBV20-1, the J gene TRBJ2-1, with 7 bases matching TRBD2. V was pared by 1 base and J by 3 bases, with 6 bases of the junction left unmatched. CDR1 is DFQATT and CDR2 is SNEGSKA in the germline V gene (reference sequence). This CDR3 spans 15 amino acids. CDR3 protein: CSARGRDYRYNEQFF. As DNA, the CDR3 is TGCAGTGCTAGAGGCCGGGACTATCGCTACAATGAGCAGTTCTTC.

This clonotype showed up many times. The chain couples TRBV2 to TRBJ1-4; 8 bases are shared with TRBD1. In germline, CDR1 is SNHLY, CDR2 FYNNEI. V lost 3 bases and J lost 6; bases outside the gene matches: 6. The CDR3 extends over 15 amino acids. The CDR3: CASSEWTGRDEKLFF. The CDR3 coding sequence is TGTGCCAGCAGTGAGTGGACAGGGAGGGATGAAAAACTGTTTTTT.

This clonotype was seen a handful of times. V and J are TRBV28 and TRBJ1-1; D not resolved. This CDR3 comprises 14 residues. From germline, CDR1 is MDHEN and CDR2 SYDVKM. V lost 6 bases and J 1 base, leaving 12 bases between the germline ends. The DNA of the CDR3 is TGTGCCAGCAGAGTTATTGGGCCGAACACTGAAGCTTTCTTT. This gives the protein CASRVIGPNTEAFF.

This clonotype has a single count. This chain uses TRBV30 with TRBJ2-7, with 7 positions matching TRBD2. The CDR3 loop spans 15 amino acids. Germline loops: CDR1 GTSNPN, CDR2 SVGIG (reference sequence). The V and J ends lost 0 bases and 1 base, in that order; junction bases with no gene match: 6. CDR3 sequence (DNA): TGTGCCTGGAGTGTACTTCCTAGCGGATCCTACGAGCAGTACTTC. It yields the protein CAWSVLPSGSYEQYF.

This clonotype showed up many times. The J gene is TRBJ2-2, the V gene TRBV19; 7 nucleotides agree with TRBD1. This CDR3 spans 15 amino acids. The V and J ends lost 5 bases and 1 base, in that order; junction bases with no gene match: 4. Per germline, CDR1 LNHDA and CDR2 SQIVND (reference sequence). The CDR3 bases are TGTGCCAGTAGTTTATACAGGGGGAACACCGGGGAGCTGTTTTTT. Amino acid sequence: CASSLYRGNTGELFF.

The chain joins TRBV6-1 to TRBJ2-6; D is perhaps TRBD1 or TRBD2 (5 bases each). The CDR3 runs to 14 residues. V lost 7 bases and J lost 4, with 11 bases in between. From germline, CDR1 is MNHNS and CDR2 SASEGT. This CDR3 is CASMRGAGANVLTF. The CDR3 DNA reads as TGTGCCAGCATGAGGGGCGCAGGGGCCAACGTCCTGACTTTC.

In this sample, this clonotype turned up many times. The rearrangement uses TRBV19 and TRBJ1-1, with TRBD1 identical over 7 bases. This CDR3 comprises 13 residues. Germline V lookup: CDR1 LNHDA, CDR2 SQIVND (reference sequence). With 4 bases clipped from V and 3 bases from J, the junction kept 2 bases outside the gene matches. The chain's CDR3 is CASSTTGDTEAFF. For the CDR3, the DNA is TGTGCCAGTAGTACTACAGGGGACACTGAAGCTTTCTTT.

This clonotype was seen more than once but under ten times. The CDR3 DNA reads as TGTGCCAGTAGGAATCGGCGGCTGAACACTGAAGCTTTCTTT. Translating gives CASRNRRLNTEAFF. The chain uses TRBV19 and TRBJ1-1; D call uncertain. Germline-derived CDR1 and CDR2 are LNHDA and SQIVND (reference sequence). Trimming left V 6 bases short and J 0 bases short, with 11 bases between. The CDR3 sequence is 14 residues long. Filled out from reference TRBV19 and TRBJ1-1, the complete variable domain reads DGGITQSPKYLFRKEGQNVTLSCEQNLNHDAMYWYRQDPGQGLRLIYYSQIVNDFQKGDIAEGYSVSREKKESFPLTVTSAQKNPTAFYLCASRNRRLNTEAFFGQGTRLTVV.

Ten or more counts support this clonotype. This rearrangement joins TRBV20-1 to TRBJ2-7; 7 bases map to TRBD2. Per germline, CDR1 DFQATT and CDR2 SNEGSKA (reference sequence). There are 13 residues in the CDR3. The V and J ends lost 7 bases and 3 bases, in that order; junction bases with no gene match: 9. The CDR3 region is CSGRREIRYEQYF. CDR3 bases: TGCAGTGGGCGGCGGGAGATTCGCTACGAGCAGTACTTC.

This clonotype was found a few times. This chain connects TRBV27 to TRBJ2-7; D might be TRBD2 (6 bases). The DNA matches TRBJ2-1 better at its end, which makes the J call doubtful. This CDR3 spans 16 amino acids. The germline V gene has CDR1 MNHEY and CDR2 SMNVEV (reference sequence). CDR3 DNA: TGTGCCAGCAGTTTTACCGCGGGGCCACCACCCTACGAGCAGTTCTTC. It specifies CASSFTAGPPPYEQFF.

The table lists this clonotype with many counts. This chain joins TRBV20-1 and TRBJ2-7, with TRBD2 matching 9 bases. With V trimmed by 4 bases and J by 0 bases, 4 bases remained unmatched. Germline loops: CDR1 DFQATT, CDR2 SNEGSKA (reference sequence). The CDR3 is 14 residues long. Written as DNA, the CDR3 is TGCAGTGCTACCGAGACTAGCGGCTCCTACGAGCAGTACTTC. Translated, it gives CSATETSGSYEQYF.

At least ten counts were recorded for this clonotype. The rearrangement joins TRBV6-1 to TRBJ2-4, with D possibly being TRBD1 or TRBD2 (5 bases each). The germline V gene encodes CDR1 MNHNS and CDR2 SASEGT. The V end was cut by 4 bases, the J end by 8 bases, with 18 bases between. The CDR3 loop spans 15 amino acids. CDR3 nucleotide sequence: TGTGCCAGCAGTGTCATCCGGGACCCCGGGGACATTCAGTACTTC. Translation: CASSVIRDPGDIQYF.

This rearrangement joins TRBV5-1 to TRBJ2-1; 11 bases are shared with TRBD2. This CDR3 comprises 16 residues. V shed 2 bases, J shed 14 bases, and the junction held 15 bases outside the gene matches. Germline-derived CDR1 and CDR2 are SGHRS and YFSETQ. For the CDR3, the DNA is TGCGCCAGCAGCTTAGACTTAGCGGGAGGGCCAAGCAGAAAGTTCTTC. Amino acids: CASSLDLAGGPSRKFF.

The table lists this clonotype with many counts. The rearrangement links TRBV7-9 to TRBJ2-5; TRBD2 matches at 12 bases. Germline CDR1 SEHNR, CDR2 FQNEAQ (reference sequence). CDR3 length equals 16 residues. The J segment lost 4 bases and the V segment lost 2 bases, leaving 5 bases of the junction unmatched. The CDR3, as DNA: TGTGCCAGCAGCTTACTAGCGGGAGGGTCCCCAGAGACCCAGTACTTC. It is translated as CASSLLAGGSPETQYF.